This entry features one T cell receptor beta chain sequence. Its antigen is undetermined. The data are from a study of cytomegalovirus exposure and HLA in healthy donors. Study conclusions and caveats: Productive status was seen about 90% or about 30% of the time for most TCR beta V segments in an earlier analysis. The study labeled more than 150 TCR beta chains cytomegalovirus-associated. What a later analysis showed was that several of the most significant clusters appeared linked to common viral pathogens.

The PCR made use of 60 Vbeta and 13 Jbeta primers. The method was immunoSEQ multiplex PCR; TCRdb's version includes in-frame clones alone and lacks a portion of them. The data show about 80,000 clones, with about 80% seen just once and roughly 7.2% held by the top ten. With 5 bases clipped from V and 5 bases from J, the junction kept 8 bases outside the gene matches. This CDR3 has 15 residues. Per germline, CDR1 SSHAT and CDR2 FNYEAQ (reference sequence). The receptor's source is a woman in her thirties or forties in good health and CMV-seronegative. The sample consisted of PBMCs. V gene TRBV7-7 combines with J gene TRBJ2-5; the match to TRBD2 covers 10 bases. The CDR3 DNA reads as TGTGCCAGCAGCGAGCCAGCGGGAGGGAGGGAGACCCAGTACTTC. Translating it yields CASSEPAGGRETQYF. The entire variable domain, with the rest obtained from reference TRBV7-7 and TRBJ2-5, is as follows: GAGVSQSPRYKVTKRGQDVTLRCDPISSHATLYWYQQALGQGPEFLTYFNYEAQPDKSGLPSDRFSAERPEGSISTLTIQRTEQRDSAMYRCASSEPAGGRETQYFGPGTRLLVL.